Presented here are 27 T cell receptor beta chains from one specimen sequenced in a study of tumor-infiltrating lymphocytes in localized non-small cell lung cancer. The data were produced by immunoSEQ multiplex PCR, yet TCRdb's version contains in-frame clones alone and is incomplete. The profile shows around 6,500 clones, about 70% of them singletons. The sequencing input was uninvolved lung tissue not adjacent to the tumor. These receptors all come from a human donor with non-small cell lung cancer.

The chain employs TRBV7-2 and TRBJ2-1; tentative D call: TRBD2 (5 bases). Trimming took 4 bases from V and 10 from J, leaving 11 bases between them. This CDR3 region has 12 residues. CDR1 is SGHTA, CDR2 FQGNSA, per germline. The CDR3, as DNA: TGTGCCAGCAGCTCGTATCGGGGAGAGCAGTTCTTC. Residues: CASSSYRGEQFF. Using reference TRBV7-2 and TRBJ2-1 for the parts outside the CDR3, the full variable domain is GAGVSQSPSNKVTEKGKDVELRCDPISGHTALYWYRQSLGQGLEFLIYFQGNSAPDKSGLPSDRFSAERTGGSVSTLTIQRTQQEDSAVYLCASSSYRGEQFFGPGTRLTVL.

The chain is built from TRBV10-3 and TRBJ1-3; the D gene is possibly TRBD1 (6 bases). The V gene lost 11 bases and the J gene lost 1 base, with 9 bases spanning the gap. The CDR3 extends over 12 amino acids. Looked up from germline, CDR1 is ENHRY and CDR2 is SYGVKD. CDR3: CAVQGSGNTIYF. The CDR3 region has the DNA TGTGCCGTACAGGGATCTGGAAACACCATATATTTT.

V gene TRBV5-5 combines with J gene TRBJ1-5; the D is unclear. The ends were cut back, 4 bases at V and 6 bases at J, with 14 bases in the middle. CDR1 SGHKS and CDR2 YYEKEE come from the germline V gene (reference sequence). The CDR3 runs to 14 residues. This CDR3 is CASSPWAGGQPQHF. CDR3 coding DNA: TGTGCCAGCAGCCCTTGGGCCGGCGGTCAGCCCCAGCATTTT.

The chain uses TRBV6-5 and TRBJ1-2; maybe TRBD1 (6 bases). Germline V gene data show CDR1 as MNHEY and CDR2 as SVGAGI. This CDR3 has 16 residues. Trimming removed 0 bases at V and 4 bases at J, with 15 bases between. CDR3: CASSYSFQGKTYGYTF. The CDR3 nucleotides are TGTGCCAGCAGTTACTCCTTCCAGGGGAAGACCTATGGCTACACCTTC.

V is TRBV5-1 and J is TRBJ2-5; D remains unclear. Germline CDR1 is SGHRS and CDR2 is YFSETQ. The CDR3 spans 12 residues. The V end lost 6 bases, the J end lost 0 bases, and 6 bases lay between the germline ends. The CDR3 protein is CASTMDQETQYF. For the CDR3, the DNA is TGCGCCAGCACCATGGACCAAGAGACCCAGTACTTC.

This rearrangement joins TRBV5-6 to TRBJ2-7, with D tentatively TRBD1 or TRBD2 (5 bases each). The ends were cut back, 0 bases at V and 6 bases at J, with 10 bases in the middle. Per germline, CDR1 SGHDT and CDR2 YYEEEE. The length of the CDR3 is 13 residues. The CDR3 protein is CASSLGGAGEQYF. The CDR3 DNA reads TGTGCCAGCAGCTTGGGAGGGGCCGGCGAGCAGTACTTC. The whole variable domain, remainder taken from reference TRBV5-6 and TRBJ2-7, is DAGVTQSPTHLIKTRGQQVTLRCSPKSGHDTVSWYQQALGQGPQFIFQYYEEEERQRGNFPDRFSGHQFPNYSSELNVNALLLGDSALYLCASSLGGAGEQYFGPGTRLTVT.

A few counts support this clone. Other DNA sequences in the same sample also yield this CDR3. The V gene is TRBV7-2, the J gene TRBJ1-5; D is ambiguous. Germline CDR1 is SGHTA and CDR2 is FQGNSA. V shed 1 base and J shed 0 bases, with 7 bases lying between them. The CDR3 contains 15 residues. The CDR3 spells CASSLEGNSNQPQHF. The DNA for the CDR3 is TGTGCCAGCAGCTTAGAGGGTAATAGCAATCAGCCCCAGCATTTT. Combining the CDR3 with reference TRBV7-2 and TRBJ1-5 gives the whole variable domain GAGVSQSPSNKVTEKGKDVELRCDPISGHTALYWYRQSLGQGLEFLIYFQGNSAPDKSGLPSDRFSAERTGGSVSTLTIQRTQQEDSAVYLCASSLEGNSNQPQHFGDGTRLSIL.

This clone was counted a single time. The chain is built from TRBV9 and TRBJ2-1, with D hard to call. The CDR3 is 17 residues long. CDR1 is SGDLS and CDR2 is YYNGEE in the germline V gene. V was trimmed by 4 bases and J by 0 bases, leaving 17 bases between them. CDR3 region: CASSRAAPPRSYNEQFF. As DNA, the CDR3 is TGTGCCAGCAGCAGAGCCGCCCCCCCCCGCTCCTACAATGAGCAGTTCTTC. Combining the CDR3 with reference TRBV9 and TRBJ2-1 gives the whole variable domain DSGVTQTPKHLITATGQRVTLRCSPRSGDLSVYWYQQSLDQGLQFLIQYYNGEERAKGNILERFSAQQFPDLHSELNLSSLELGDSALYFCASSRAAPPRSYNEQFFGPGTRLTVL.

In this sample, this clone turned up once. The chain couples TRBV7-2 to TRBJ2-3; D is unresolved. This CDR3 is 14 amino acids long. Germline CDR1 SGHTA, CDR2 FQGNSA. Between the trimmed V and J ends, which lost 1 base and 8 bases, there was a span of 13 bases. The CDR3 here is CASSLGSDTTTQYF. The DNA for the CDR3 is TGTGCCAGCAGCTTAGGGTCTGACACTACTACGCAGTATTTT.

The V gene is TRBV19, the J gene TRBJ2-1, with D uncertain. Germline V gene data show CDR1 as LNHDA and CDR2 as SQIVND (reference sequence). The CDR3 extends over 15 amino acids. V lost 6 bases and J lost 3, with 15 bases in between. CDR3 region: CASRGRQDNYNEQFF. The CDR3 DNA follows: TGTGCCAGTAGGGGTAGGCAGGATAACTACAATGAGCAGTTCTTC. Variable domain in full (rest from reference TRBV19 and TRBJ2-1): DGGITQSPKYLFRKEGQNVTLSCEQNLNHDAMYWYRQDPGQGLRLIYYSQIVNDFQKGDIAEGYSVSREKKESFPLTVTSAQKNPTAFYLCASRGRQDNYNEQFFGPGTRLTVL.

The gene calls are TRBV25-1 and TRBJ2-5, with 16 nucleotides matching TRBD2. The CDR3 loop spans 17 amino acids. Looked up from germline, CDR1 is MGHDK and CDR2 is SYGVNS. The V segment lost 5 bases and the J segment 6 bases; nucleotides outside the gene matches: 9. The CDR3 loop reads CASSSPGLAGGWKTQYF. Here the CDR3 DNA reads TGTGCCAGCAGTAGCCCGGGACTAGCGGGAGGGTGGAAGACCCAGTACTTC. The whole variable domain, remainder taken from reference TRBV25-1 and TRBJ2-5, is EADIYQTPRYLVIGTGKKITLECSQTMGHDKMYWYQQDPGMELHLIHYSYGVNSTEKGDLSSESTVSRIRTEHFPLTLESARPSHTSQYLCASSSPGLAGGWKTQYFGPGTRLLVL.

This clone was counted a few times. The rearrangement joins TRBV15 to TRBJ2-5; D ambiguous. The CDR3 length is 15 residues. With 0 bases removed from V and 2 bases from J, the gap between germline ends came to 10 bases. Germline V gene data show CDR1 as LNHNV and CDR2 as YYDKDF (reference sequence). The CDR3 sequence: CATSRDPGPQETQYF. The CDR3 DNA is TGTGCCACCAGCAGAGATCCCGGTCCTCAAGAGACCCAGTACTTC. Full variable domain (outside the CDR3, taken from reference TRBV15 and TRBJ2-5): DAMVIQNPRYQVTQFGKPVTLSCSQTLNHNVMYWYQQKSSQAPKLLFHYYDKDFNNEADTPDNFQSRRPNTSFCFLDIRSPGLGDTAMYLCATSRDPGPQETQYFGPGTRLLVL.

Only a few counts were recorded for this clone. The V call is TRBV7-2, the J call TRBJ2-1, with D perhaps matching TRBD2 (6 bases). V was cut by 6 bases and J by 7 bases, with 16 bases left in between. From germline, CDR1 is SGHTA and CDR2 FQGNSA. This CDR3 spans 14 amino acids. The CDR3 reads CASRAGTPRNEQFF. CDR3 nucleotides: TGTGCCAGCAGAGCCGGGACTCCTAGGAATGAGCAGTTCTTC.

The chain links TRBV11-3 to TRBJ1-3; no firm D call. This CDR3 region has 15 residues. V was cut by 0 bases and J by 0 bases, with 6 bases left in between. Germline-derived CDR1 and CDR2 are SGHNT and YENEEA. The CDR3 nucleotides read TGTGCCAGCAGCTTAGAAAGGAGCTCTGGAAACACCATATATTTT. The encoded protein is CASSLERSSGNTIYF.

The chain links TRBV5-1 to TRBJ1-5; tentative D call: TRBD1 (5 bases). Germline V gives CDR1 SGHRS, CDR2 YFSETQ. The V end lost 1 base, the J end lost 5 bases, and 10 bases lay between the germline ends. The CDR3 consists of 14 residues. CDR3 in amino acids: CASSLQLGDQPQHF. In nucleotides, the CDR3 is TGCGCCAGCAGCTTGCAGCTGGGGGATCAGCCCCAGCATTTT.

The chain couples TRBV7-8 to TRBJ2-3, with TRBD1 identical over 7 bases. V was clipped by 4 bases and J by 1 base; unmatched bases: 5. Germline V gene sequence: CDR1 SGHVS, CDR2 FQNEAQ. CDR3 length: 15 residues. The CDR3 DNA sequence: TGTGCCAGCAGCTACAGGGGTATGCGCACAGATACGCAGTATTTT. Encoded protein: CASSYRGMRTDTQYF.

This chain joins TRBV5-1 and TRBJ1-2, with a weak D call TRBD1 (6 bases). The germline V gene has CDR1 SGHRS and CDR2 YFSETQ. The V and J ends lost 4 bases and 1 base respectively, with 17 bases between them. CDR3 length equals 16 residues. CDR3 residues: CASSQKTGIINYGYTF. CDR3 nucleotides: TGCGCCAGCAGCCAAAAAACAGGGATTATTAACTATGGCTACACCTTC.

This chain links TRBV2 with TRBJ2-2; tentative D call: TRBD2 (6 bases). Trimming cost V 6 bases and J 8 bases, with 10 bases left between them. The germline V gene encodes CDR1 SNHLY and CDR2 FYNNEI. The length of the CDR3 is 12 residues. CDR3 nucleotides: TGTGCCAGCAGCGATCGGGGGGGGGAGCTGTTTTTT. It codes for CASSDRGGELFF.

The CDR3 reads CSVGEGSGAYGYTF. The CDR3, as DNA: TGCAGCGTGGGGGAGGGTTCAGGGGCCTATGGCTACACCTTC. This chain uses TRBV29-1 with TRBJ1-2, with a weak D call TRBD1 (6 bases). Germline assignment: CDR1 SQVTM and CDR2 ANQGSEA. There are 14 residues in the CDR3. V was clipped by 6 bases and J by 4 bases, with 18 bases between them.

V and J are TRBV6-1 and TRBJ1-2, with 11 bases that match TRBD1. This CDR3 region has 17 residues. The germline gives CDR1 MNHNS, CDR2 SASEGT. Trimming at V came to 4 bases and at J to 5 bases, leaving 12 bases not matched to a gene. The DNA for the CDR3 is TGTGCCAGCAGTGCGACCCGGGACAGGGGGAAAGAGTATGGCTACACCTTC. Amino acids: CASSATRDRGKEYGYTF.

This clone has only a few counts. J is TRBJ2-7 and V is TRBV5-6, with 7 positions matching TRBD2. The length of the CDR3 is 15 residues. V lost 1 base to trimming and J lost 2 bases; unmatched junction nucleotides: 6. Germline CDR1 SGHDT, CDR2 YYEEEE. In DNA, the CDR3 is TGTGCCAGCAGCTTGTTGGCTAGCGGTACCTACGAGCAGTACTTC. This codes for CASSLLASGTYEQYF.

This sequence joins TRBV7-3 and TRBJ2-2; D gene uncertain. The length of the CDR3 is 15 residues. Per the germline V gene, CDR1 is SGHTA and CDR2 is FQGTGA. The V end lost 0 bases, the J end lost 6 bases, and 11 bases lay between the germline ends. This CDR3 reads CASSLTADGAGELFF. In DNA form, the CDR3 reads TGTGCCAGCAGCTTAACGGCCGATGGGGCCGGGGAGCTGTTTTTT.

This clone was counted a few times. This CDR3 reads CASRRVGRTEAFF. The CDR3 nucleotides read TGCGCCAGCAGGAGGGTGGGTAGAACTGAAGCTTTCTTT. V gene TRBV5-1 combines with J gene TRBJ1-1; D is uncertain. Germline V lookup: CDR1 SGHRS, CDR2 YFSETQ. The CDR3 length is 13 residues. V gave up 5 bases and J gave up 5 bases, with 13 bases separating them.

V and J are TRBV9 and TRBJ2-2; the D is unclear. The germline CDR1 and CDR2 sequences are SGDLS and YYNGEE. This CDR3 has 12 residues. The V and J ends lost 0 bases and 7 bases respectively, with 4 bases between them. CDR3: CASSVVNGELFF. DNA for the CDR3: TGTGCCAGCAGCGTAGTCAACGGGGAGCTGTTTTTT.

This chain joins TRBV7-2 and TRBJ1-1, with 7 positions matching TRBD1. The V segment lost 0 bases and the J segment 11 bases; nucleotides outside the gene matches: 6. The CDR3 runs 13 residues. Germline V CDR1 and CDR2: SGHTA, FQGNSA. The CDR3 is CASSLARQGAAFF. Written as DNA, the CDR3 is TGTGCCAGCAGCTTAGCCCGACAGGGTGCGGCTTTCTTT. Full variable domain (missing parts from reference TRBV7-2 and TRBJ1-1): GAGVSQSPSNKVTEKGKDVELRCDPISGHTALYWYRQSLGQGLEFLIYFQGNSAPDKSGLPSDRFSAERTGGSVSTLTIQRTQQEDSAVYLCASSLARQGAAFFGQGTRLTVV.

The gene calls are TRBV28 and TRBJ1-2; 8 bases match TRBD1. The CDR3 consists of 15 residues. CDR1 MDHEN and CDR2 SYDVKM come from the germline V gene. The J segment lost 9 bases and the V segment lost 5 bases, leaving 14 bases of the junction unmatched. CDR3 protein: CASSPSYTGTGRYTF. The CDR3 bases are TGTGCCAGCAGTCCGTCTTATACCGGGACAGGCCGCTACACCTTC.

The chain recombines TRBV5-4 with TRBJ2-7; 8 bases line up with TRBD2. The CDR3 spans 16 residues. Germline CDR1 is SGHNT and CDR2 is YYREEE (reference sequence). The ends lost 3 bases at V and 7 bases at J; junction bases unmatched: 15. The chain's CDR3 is CASSWGAGTTGGEQYF. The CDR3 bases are TGTGCCAGCAGCTGGGGAGCCGGGACCACGGGGGGGGAGCAGTACTTC.